This TCR beta chain was retrieved from a study of shared clonotypes between healthy human individuals. CD4+ cells underwent separation, giving CD45RA+ naive and CD45RA-negative memory subsets. Data came from immunoSEQ multiplex PCR; TCRdb stores just in-frame clones and leaves some out. The sample has fewer than 2.5 million clones, approximately 93% seen once. Germline CDR1 and CDR2: SGHDT and YYEEEE. Between the trimmed V and J ends, which lost 0 bases and 4 bases, there was a span of 17 bases. The length of the CDR3 is 17 residues. This clone was observed once. What it binds is not known. Study conclusions and caveats: The sharing of around 5% of naive CD4 clonotypes was seen across a handful of donors. A generally larger estimated richness was seen in naive subsets than in memory subsets.

Material for sequencing was naive CD4+ T cells from PBMCs. The subset was: CD45RA+ positively selected. The chain uses TRBV5-6 and TRBJ1-5; D is unclear. This TCR came from a young man in good health. Some clones in this sample may be carry-over from other donors' samples. The CDR3 DNA follows: TGTGCCAGCAGCTTGGTCAAAGACGGATACTTTAATCAGCCCCAGCATTTT. It is translated as CASSLVKDGYFNQPQHF.